Each of the 21 T cell receptor beta chains below was sequenced from the same sample in a study. Each CDR3 protein gets one entry after TCRdb re-called the RT-PCR reads with MiXCR. The data hold hundreds of thousands of distinct CDR3 sequences, with approximately 15% observed a single time. Sequenced input: memory CD4+ T cells from blood. These receptors were collected from a female donor in good health, serving as a healthy control.

This clonotype came up a few times. This chain uses TRBV20-1 with TRBJ1-1, with a tentative D call TRBD1 (5 bases). Germline V lookup: CDR1 DFQATT, CDR2 SNEGSKA (reference sequence). The CDR3 extends over 11 amino acids. As DNA, the CDR3 is TGCAGGGGGGGTCTGGTGTTTGAAGCTTTCTTT. Translated: CRGGLVFEAFF.

The rearrangement uses TRBV3-1 and TRBJ2-5; D unresolved. The V end was cut by 1 base, the J end by 5 bases, with 17 bases between. CDR3 length equals 16 residues. Germline V lookup: CDR1 LGHDT, CDR2 YNNKEL (reference sequence). The CDR3 is CASSQGDQGKWETQYF. The DNA of the CDR3 is TGTGCCAGCAGCCAAGGGGATCAAGGCAAATGGGAGACCCAGTACTTC.

This clonotype has ten or more counts. V usage is TRBV7-2 and J usage is TRBJ1-1; 7 nucleotides line up with TRBD1. Trimming cost V 8 bases and J 1 base; bases outside gene matches: 4. The germline V gene has CDR1 SGHTA and CDR2 FQGNSA. CDR3 length: 13 residues. The CDR3 spells CASLRDRNTEAFF. CDR3 nucleotides: TGTGCCAGCTTGCGGGACAGGAACACTGAAGCTTTCTTT.

This clonotype has just a few counts. The V call is TRBV2, the J call TRBJ1-2; D perhaps matches TRBD1 (5 bases). V shed 3 bases and J shed 2 bases, with 10 bases lying between them. Germline loops: CDR1 SNHLY, CDR2 FYNNEI. CDR3 length equals 14 residues. The chain's CDR3 is CASSDNRWNYGYTF. The CDR3 region has the DNA TGTGCCAGCAGTGATAACAGGTGGAACTATGGCTACACCTTC.

The chain joins TRBV28 to TRBJ1-2; 10 bases fit TRBD1. Germline CDR1 MDHEN, CDR2 SYDVKM. V gave up 6 bases and J gave up 2 bases; unmatched junction bases: 9. The CDR3 sequence is 16 residues long. The CDR3 protein is CASRYPGTGENYGYTF. CDR3 coding DNA: TGTGCCAGCAGGTATCCCGGGACAGGGGAAAACTATGGCTACACCTTC.

Ten or more counts support this clonotype. The chain is built from TRBV20-1 and TRBJ1-4; D possibly corresponds to TRBD1 (5 bases). Trimming cost V 5 bases and J 6 bases, with 10 bases left between them. Germline V gives CDR1 DFQATT, CDR2 SNEGSKA (reference sequence). The CDR3 spans 12 residues. Written as DNA, the CDR3 is TGCAGTGCTCCGACAGACGATGAAAAACTGTTTTTT. This encodes CSAPTDDEKLFF.

The V gene is TRBV6-6, the J gene TRBJ1-2; D gene ambiguous. The V gene's germline CDR1 is MNHNY and CDR2 SVGAGI (reference sequence). V shed 7 bases and J shed 8 bases, with 14 bases lying between them. The CDR3 has 12 residues. The CDR3 DNA reads as TGTGCCAGCACTCGAGGACGGGAGGGCTACACCTTC. Its translation: CASTRGREGYTF.

This clonotype appeared a few times. V gene TRBV7-9 combines with J gene TRBJ2-6; possible D gene TRBD1, 5 bases. Germline CDR1 SEHNR, CDR2 FQNEAQ (reference sequence). The CDR3 runs to 19 residues. Trimming left V 0 bases short and J 4 bases short, with 19 bases between. The CDR3 region is CASSLALGQGTSGANVLTF. CDR3 in DNA: TGTGCCAGCAGCTTAGCGTTAGGGCAGGGAACGAGCGGGGCCAACGTCCTGACTTTC. The full variable domain, in which reference TRBV7-9 and TRBJ2-6 provide the parts outside the CDR3, is DTGVSQNPRHKITKRGQNVTFRCDPISEHNRLYWYRQTLGQGPEFLTYFQNEAQLEKSRLLSDRFSAERPKGSFSTLEIQRTEQGDSAMYLCASSLALGQGTSGANVLTFGAGSRLTVL.

A note on this clonotype: A much larger clone differs from this one at a single base, so this may be a read error. The chain combines TRBV18 with TRBJ1-1; no definite D call. The germline V gene encodes CDR1 KGHSH and CDR2 LQKENI. The CDR3 spans 14 residues. The chain's CDR3 is CASSPLLGNTEVFF. The DNA of the CDR3 is TGTGCCAGCTCACCACTATTGGGTAACACTGAAGTTTTCTTT.

This clonotype was counted many times. CDR3 nucleotides: TGTGCCAGCAGCCGAAGCCAGCCGGATACGCAGTATTTT. Translated, it gives CASSRSQPDTQYF. This rearrangement joins TRBV25-1 to TRBJ2-3; D gene uncertain. V lost 6 bases to trimming and J lost 6 bases, with 13 bases between them. CDR3 length equals 13 residues. Germline V CDR1 and CDR2: MGHDK, SYGVNS.

This clonotype has at least ten counts. This chain uses TRBV5-1 with TRBJ2-3; the D gene is possibly TRBD1 (6 bases). The CDR3 is made up of 11 amino acids. Germline-derived CDR1 and CDR2 are SGHRS and YFSETQ. Trimming cost V 4 bases and J 9 bases, with 9 bases left between them. DNA for the CDR3: TGCGCCAGCAGCAATAGGGGGACGCAGTATTTT. Translated, it gives CASSNRGTQYF. Full variable domain (outside the CDR3, taken from reference TRBV5-1 and TRBJ2-3): KAGVTQTPRYLIKTRGQQVTLSCSPISGHRSVSWYQQTPGQGLQFLFEYFSETQRNKGNFPGRFSGRQFSNSRSEMNVSTLELGDSALYLCASSNRGTQYFGPGTRLTVL.

This clonotype was seen a handful of times. The CDR3 region is CAGEEDGAYGYTF. CDR3 DNA: TGTGCCGGAGAGGAGGACGGAGCCTATGGCTACACCTTC. The genes are TRBV27 and TRBJ1-2; no reliable D call. The V and J ends lost 11 bases and 4 bases respectively, with 17 bases between them. Germline-derived CDR1 and CDR2 are MNHEY and SMNVEV (reference sequence). There are 13 residues in the CDR3.

This clonotype appeared a few times. The chain couples TRBV5-4 to TRBJ1-2, with TRBD1 matching over 8 bases. Germline V gene lookup returns CDR1 SGHNT and CDR2 YYREEE (reference sequence). There are 17 residues in the CDR3. J gave up 4 bases and V 2 bases, and 13 bases lay outside the gene matches. The CDR3 DNA is TGTGCCAGCAGCTTAGGACAGGGCGATCTATCTCTCTATGGCTACACCTTC. It encodes CASSLGQGDLSLYGYTF.

The CDR3 bases are TGCAGTGCTAGGGACTTCAGGGGGCGCGGAGAGACCCAGTACTTC. This gives the protein CSARDFRGRGETQYF. The chain carries TRBV20-1 and TRBJ2-5; 8 bases align to TRBD1. The CDR3 is made up of 15 amino acids. Unmatched junction bases numbered 10, after V lost 3 bases and J lost 4 bases. The germline V gene has CDR1 DFQATT and CDR2 SNEGSKA (reference sequence).

This clonotype was observed many times. The rearrangement joins TRBV12-3 or TRBV12-4 to TRBJ1-6; no firm D call. CDR3 size: 13 residues. V was shortened by 6 bases and J by 7 bases, with 10 bases between the two germline ends. In nucleotides, the CDR3 is TGTGCCAGCAGCTCCGAGACCAATTCACCCCTCCACTTT. Translating gives CASSSETNSPLHF.

This clonotype was counted a few times. This chain joins TRBV11-2 and TRBJ2-3; no definite D call. The germline V gene encodes CDR1 SGHAT and CDR2 FQNNGV. This CDR3 spans 17 amino acids. V was pared by 6 bases and J by 3 bases, with 22 bases between. CDR3 region: CASSHSVSGSGTDTQYF. The CDR3 bases are TGTGCCAGCAGTCACTCCGTGAGTGGGTCTGGAACAGATACGCAGTATTTT.

This clonotype occurred many times. The CDR3 spells CASIPGGEVRLNEQFF. As DNA, the CDR3 is TGTGCCAGCATTCCCGGAGGGGAGGTTCGGTTAAATGAGCAGTTCTTC. The chain is built from TRBV7-2 and TRBJ2-1, with D possibly matching TRBD2 (6 bases). The CDR3 is 16 amino acids. V lost 7 bases to trimming and J lost 7 bases, with 23 bases between them. CDR1 is SGHTA and CDR2 is FQGNSA in the germline V gene.

J is TRBJ2-1 and V is TRBV20-1; 7 nucleotides match TRBD2. CDR3 length: 17 amino acids. The V segment lost 6 bases and the J segment 2 bases; nucleotides outside the gene matches: 16. Per germline, CDR1 DFQATT and CDR2 SNEGSKA (reference sequence). CDR3 in amino acids: CSAANPAIAGPYNEQFF. The CDR3 region has the DNA TGCAGTGCCGCCAACCCAGCAATAGCGGGCCCCTACAATGAGCAGTTCTTC.

This clonotype was seen more than once but under ten times. The chain carries TRBV6-2 or TRBV6-3 and TRBJ1-5, with D maybe TRBD1 (6 bases). Germline CDR1 reads MNHEY; CDR2 reads SVGEGT. The length of the CDR3 is 16 residues. The ends were cut back, 2 bases at V and 3 bases at J, with 14 bases in the middle. The CDR3 region is CASSYTGQIDNQPQHF. The DNA of the CDR3 is TGTGCCAGCAGTTACACCGGACAGATCGACAATCAGCCCCAGCATTTT.

With respect to this clonotype: With a much larger clone just one base away, this may be a read error. J is TRBJ2-7 and V is TRBV20-1; possible D gene TRBD1, 6 bases. Trimming removed 3 bases at V and 4 bases at J, with 13 bases between. Germline V gene sequence: CDR1 DFQATT, CDR2 SNEGSKA (reference sequence). The CDR3 consists of 13 residues. CDR3 sequence reads: CSARGDKGYEQYF. Here the CDR3 DNA reads TGCAGTGCTAGGGGGGACAAGGGTTACGAGCAGTACTTC.

This clonotype was seen repeatedly, ten times or more. The chain is built from TRBV6-2 or TRBV6-3 and TRBJ1-1; no clear D gene. V was shortened by 5 bases and J by 6 bases, with 16 bases between the two germline ends. CDR1 and CDR2 from the germline V gene are MNHEY and SVGEGT. The CDR3 covers 14 residues. The CDR3 sequence is CASSARSKTAEAFF. In DNA form, the CDR3 reads TGTGCCAGCAGTGCAAGAAGTAAAACAGCTGAAGCTTTCTTT.